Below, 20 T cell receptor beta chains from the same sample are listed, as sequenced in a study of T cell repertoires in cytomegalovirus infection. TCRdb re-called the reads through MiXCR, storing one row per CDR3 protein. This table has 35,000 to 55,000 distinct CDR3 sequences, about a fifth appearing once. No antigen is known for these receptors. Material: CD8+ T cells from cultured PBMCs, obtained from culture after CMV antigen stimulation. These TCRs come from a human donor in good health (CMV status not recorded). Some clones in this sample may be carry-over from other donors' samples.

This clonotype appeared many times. The CDR3 here is CAISEYAAGDTEAFF. The CDR3 nucleotides read TGTGCCATCAGTGAGTACGCCGCGGGAGACACTGAAGCTTTCTTT. This chain connects TRBV10-3 to TRBJ1-1; the D is unclear. CDR3 length: 15 amino acids. Germline V gene data show CDR1 as ENHRY and CDR2 as SYGVKD. V lost 1 base, J lost 3 bases, and 12 bases lay in between.

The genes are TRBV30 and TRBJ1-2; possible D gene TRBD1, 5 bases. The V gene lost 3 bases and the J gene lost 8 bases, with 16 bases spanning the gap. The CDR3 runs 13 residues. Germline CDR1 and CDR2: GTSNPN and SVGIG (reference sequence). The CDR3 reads CAWSVGRRDGYTF. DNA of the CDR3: TGTGCCTGGAGCGTCGGGCGGAGGGACGGCTACACCTTC.

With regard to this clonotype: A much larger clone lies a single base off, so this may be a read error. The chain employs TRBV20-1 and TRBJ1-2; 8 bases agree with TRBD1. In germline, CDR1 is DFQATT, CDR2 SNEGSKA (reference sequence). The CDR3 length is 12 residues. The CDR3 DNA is TGCAGTGCTAGGGACAGGGACTATGACTACACCTTC. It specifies CSARDRDYDYTF.

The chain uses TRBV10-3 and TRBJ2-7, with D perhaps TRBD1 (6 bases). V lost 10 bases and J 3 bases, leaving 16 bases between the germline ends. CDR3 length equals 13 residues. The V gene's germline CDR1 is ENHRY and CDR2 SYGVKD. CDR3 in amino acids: CATEGGDNYEQYF. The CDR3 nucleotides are TGTGCCACCGAGGGTGGGGACAACTACGAGCAGTACTTC.

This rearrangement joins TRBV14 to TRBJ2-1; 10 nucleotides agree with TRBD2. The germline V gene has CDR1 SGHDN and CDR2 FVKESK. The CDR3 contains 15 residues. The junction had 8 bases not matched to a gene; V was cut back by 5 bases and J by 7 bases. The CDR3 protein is CASSLLAGGTNEQFF. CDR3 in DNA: TGTGCCAGCAGCTTATTAGCGGGAGGAACGAATGAGCAGTTCTTC.

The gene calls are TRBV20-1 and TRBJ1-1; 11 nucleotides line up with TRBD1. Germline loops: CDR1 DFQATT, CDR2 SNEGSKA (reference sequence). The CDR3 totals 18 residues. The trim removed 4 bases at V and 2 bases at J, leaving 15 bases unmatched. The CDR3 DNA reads TGCAGTGCTACCAAATGGGGACAGGGGGAGTGGAGAAACACTGAAGCTTTCTTT. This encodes CSATKWGQGEWRNTEAFF.

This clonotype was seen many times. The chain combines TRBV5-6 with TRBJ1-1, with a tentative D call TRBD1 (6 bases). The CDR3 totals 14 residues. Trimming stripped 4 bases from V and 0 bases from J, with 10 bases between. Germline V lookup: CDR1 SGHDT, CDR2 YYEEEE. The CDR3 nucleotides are TGTGCCAGCAGCGTCAGGGGCGTGAACACTGAAGCTTTCTTT. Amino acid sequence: CASSVRGVNTEAFF.

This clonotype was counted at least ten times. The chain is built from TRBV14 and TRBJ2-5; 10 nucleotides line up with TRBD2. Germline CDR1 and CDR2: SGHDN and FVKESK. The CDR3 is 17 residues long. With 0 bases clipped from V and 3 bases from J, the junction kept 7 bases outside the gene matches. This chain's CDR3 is CASSQDEAGGREETQYF. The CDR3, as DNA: TGTGCCAGCAGCCAAGATGAAGCGGGAGGGCGAGAAGAGACCCAGTACTTC.

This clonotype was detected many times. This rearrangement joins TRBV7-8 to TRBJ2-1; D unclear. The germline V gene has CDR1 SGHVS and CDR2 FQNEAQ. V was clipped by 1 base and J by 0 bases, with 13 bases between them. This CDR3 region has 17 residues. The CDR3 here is CASSLVGSMSSYNEQFF. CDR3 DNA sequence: TGTGCCAGCAGCTTAGTCGGCTCGATGAGCTCCTACAATGAGCAGTTCTTC.

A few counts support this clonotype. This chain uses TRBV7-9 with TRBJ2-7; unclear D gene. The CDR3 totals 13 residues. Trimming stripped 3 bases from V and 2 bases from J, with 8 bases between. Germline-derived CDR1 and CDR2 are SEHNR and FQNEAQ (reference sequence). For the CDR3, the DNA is TGTGCCAGCAGCTTTTTCGGAACCTACGAGCAGTACTTC. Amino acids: CASSFFGTYEQYF.

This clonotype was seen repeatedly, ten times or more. The CDR3 DNA follows: TGTGCCAGCAGGCGATGGGTCGGGGAGCTGTTTTTT. Amino acid sequence: CASRRWVGELFF. This rearrangement joins TRBV5-6 to TRBJ2-2; no reliable D call. This CDR3 spans 12 amino acids. Trimming stripped 5 bases from V and 7 bases from J, with 9 bases between. Germline CDR1 SGHDT, CDR2 YYEEEE.

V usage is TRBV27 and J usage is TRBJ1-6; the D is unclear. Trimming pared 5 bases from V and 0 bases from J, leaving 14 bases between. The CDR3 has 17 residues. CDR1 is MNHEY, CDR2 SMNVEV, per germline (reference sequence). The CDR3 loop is CASSPYPPSSYNSPLHF. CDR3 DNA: TGTGCCAGCAGTCCCTACCCGCCCAGCTCCTATAATTCACCCCTCCACTTT.

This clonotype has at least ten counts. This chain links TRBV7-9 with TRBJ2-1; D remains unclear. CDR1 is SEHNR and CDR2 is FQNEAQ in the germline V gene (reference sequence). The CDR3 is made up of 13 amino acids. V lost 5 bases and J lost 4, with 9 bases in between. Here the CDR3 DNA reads TGTGCCAGCAGCCGTCTGGGGTACAATGAGCAGTTCTTC. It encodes CASSRLGYNEQFF.

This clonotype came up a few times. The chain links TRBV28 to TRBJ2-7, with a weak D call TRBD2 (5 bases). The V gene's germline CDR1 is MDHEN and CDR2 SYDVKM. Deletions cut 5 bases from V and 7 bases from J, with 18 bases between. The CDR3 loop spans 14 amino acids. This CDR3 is CASSTADGRSEQYF. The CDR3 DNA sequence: TGTGCCAGCAGTACAGCGGACGGGCGTAGTGAGCAGTACTTC.

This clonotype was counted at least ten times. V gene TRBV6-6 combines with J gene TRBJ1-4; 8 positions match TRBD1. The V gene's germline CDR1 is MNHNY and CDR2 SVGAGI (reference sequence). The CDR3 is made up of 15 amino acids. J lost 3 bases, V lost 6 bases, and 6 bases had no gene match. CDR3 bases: TGTGCCAGCAGGGCAGGGGGCGAACCTAATGAAAAACTGTTTTTT. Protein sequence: CASRAGGEPNEKLFF.

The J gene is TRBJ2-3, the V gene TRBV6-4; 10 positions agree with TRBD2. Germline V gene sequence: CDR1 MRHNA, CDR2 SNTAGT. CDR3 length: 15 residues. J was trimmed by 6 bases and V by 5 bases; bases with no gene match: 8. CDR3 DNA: TGTGCCAGCAGTTTAGAGCGGGGGGGCCGGGATACGCAGTATTTT. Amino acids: CASSLERGGRDTQYF.

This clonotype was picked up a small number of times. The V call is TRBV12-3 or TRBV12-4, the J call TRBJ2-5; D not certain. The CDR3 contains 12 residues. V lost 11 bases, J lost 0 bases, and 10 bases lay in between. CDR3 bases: TGTGCCTCGGGCAGCTACCAAGAGACCCAGTACTTC. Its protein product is CASGSYQETQYF.

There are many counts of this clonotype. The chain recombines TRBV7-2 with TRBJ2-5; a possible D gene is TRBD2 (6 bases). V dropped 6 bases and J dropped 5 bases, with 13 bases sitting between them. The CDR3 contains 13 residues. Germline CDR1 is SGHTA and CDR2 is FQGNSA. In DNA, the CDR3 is TGTGCCAGCAGGAGTGGGGGGAGGGAGACCCAGTACTTC. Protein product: CASRSGGRETQYF.

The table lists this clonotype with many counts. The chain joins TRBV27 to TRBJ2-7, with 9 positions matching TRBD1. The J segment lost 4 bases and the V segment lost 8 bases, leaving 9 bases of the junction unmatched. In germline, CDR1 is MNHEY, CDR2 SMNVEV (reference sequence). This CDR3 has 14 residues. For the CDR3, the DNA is TGTGCCAGCGCCACCGGGACAGGGACTTACGAGCAGTACTTC. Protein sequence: CASATGTGTYEQYF.

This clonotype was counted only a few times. CDR3 nucleotides: TGTGCCAGCACAACCCAGCCGCATGGCTACACCTTC. It is translated as CASTTQPHGYTF. J is TRBJ1-2 and V is TRBV6-2 or TRBV6-3, with unresolved D. Trimming took 7 bases from V and 6 from J, leaving 12 bases between them. This CDR3 has 12 residues. Per germline, CDR1 MNHEY and CDR2 SVGEGT.